The rows below give T cell receptor beta chains drawn from one sample of a study of post-analysis software for immune sequencing data. MiXCR, run by TCRdb on the PCR reads, gives a single entry per CDR3 protein. The sample holds 820,000 or so distinct CDR3 sequences, roughly 50% seen once. The sequenced material came from blood. All receptors come from a girl under 18 with multiple sclerosis. Each CDR3 is given with its conserved first and last residue. D genes are given only for firm matches. Clone sizes are given selectively: once, few, many, or a class where the clone is expanded.

abundance | d_gene | j_gene | v_gene | CDR3nt | CDR3aa
NA | TRBD1 | TRBJ2-5 | TRBV5-6 | TGTGCCAGCTCAACCGGGACAGGGAGAGAGACCCAGTACTTC | CASSTGTGRETQYF
NA | NA | TRBJ1-5 | TRBV2 | TGTGCCAGCGGTGGTACAGTAATCGATCAGCCCCAGCATTTT | CASGGTVIDQPQHF
NA | NA | TRBJ1-2 | TRBV7-2 | TGTGCCAGCAGCCTCCTTTCCCCGGGGGGCTATGGCTACACCTTC | CASSLLSPGGYGYTF
NA | TRBD1 | TRBJ2-4 | TRBV6-6 | TGTGCCAGCAGCCCTGGACAGGGGAGAAACATTCAGTACTTC | CASSPGQGRNIQYF
NA | TRBD2 | TRBJ2-5 | TRBV14 | TGTGCCAGCAGCCAAGATGGGTTCCGGACTAGCGGGATGGAGACCCAGTACTTC | CASSQDGFRTSGMETQYF
few | TRBD1 | TRBJ1-2 | TRBV20-1 | TGCAGTGCTAGGGGGGACAGGGAAGGTTATGGCTACACCTTC | CSARGDREGYGYTF
NA | TRBD2 | TRBJ2-3 | TRBV20-1 | TGCAGCGCCCGGGGACTAGCGGGAGGTACAGATACGCAGTATTTT | CSARGLAGGTDTQYF
NA | NA | TRBJ1-5 | TRBV12-3/TRBV12-4 | TGTGCCAGCAGTACAGGGTCCTACAATCAGCCCCAGCATTTT | CASSTGSYNQPQHF
NA | TRBD2 | TRBJ2-7 | TRBV7-8 | TGTGCCAGCAGCTTAGTACGTTCTAGTGGGACTAGCGGGAGTCGAAACGAGCAGTACTTC | CASSLVRSSGTSGSRNEQYF
NA | NA | TRBJ1-5 | TRBV6-5 | TGTGCCGGCAGGAGGGACGGCAATCAGCCCCAGCATTTT | CAGRRDGNQPQHF
NA | NA | TRBJ2-3 | TRBV20-1 | TGCAGTGCTAAGGTCACAGGCACAGATACGCAGTATTTT | CSAKVTGTDTQYF
NA | NA | TRBJ2-1 | TRBV5-1 | TGCGCCAGCAGCATAAAGGGGGGGGCGCAGGGTAATGAGCAGTTCTTC | CASSIKGGAQGNEQFF
NA | NA | TRBJ2-7 | TRBV20-1 | TGCAGTGCTAGTTGGGACTACGAGCAGTACTTC | CSASWDYEQYF
NA | NA | TRBJ2-3 | TRBV3-1 | TGTGCCAGCAGCCAAGGGCGAAATACGCAGTATTTT | CASSQGRNTQYF
NA | NA | TRBJ2-7 | TRBV10-3 | TGTGCCAGCAGGGGGGACACCTCCTACGAGCAGTACTTC | CASRGDTSYEQYF
NA | TRBD1 | TRBJ1-4 | TRBV6-6 | TGTGCCAGCACCATGACAGGGAAAGGTGAAAAACTGTTTTTT | CASTMTGKGEKLFF
NA | TRBD2 | TRBJ2-4 | TRBV5-6 | TGTGCCAGCAGCTTGGCCCCGCTAGCGGGCCCCAAAAACATTCAGTACTTC | CASSLAPLAGPKNIQYF